What follows are 18 T cell receptor beta chains derived from one specimen sequenced in a study of human T cells and chemical hapten exposure. Total RNA came from unfractionated whole blood. Individual cDNA molecules in this library carried unique molecular identifiers. TCRdb re-called the reads with MiXCR, one entry per CDR3 protein. The top ten hold 1.2% to 1.5% of the sample, which has about 120,000 distinct CDR3 sequences, 8% to 9.5% seen once. The material sequenced was whole blood. The origin of the receptors is a human donor in good health. Some clones in this sample may be carry-over from other donors' samples.

This clonotype was observed a few times. The chain joins TRBV6-5 to TRBJ2-1; TRBD1 might be the D (6 bases). CDR3 size: 15 residues. V was shortened by 2 bases and J by 0 bases, with 8 bases between the two germline ends. Germline V CDR1 and CDR2: MNHEY, SVGAGI. CDR3 amino acids: CASSYGGPSYNEQFF. CDR3 bases: TGTGCCAGCAGTTACGGGGGCCCCTCCTACAATGAGCAGTTCTTC.

In its sample, this clonotype was seen many times. CDR3 nucleotides: TGTGCCAGCAGTTTACCAGGGGGACACGAGCAGTTCTTC. Its translation: CASSLPGGHEQFF. The rearrangement joins TRBV12-3 or TRBV12-4 to TRBJ2-1, with 7 bases matching TRBD1. This CDR3 has 13 residues. V shed 2 bases, J shed 10 bases, and the junction held 5 bases outside the gene matches.

This chain connects TRBV20-1 to TRBJ2-1; no clear D gene. This CDR3 is built from 13 residues. Germline CDR1 is DFQATT and CDR2 is SNEGSKA (reference sequence). V lost 1 base to trimming and J lost 1 base, with 5 bases between them. CDR3 sequence: CSARVGSYNEQFF. The CDR3 region has the DNA TGCAGTGCTAGAGTAGGATCCTACAATGAGCAGTTCTTC.

As concerns this clonotype: A much larger clone lies a single base off, so this may be a read error. The chain links TRBV7-8 to TRBJ1-2; 9 bases line up with TRBD1. The CDR3 totals 13 residues. After removal of 5 bases from V and 6 bases from J, the junction contained 4 bases not matched to a gene. CDR1 and CDR2 (germline): SGHVS, FQNEAQ. The CDR3 DNA sequence: TGTGCCAGCAGCCAGGGACAGGGAGATGGCTACACCTTC. Translated: CASSQGQGDGYTF.

This clonotype was seen ten or more times. V gene TRBV7-2 combines with J gene TRBJ2-1, with 13 bases matching TRBD2. This CDR3 region has 17 residues. The V gene end was trimmed by 2 bases and the J gene end by 4 bases; junction bases not matched to a gene: 5. Germline CDR1 reads SGHTA; CDR2 reads FQGNSA. Here the CDR3 reads CASSLPRGLAGYNEQFF. Written as DNA, the CDR3 is TGTGCCAGCAGCTTACCCAGGGGACTAGCGGGGTACAATGAGCAGTTCTTC.

Many counts were recorded for this clonotype. This rearrangement joins TRBV12-3 or TRBV12-4 to TRBJ1-1; 9 bases line up with TRBD1. The CDR3 loop spans 14 amino acids. Unmatched junction bases numbered 5, after V lost 6 bases and J lost 3 bases. The CDR3 reads CASSRQGGDTEAFF. The CDR3 nucleotides are TGTGCCAGCAGCCGACAGGGGGGAGACACTGAAGCTTTCTTT.

This chain links TRBV9 with TRBJ2-2; 7 bases agree with TRBD1. The trim removed 0 bases at V and 6 bases at J, leaving 5 bases unmatched. The CDR3 runs to 15 residues. CDR1 is SGDLS, CDR2 YYNGEE, per germline. CDR3 sequence reads: CASSVVGTAAGELFF. CDR3 in DNA: TGTGCCAGCAGCGTAGTGGGGACAGCGGCCGGGGAGCTGTTTTTT.

The V gene is TRBV2, the J gene TRBJ1-5; possibly TRBD1 for D (5 bases). V dropped 4 bases and J dropped 5 bases, with 15 bases sitting between them. CDR3 size: 15 residues. CDR1 SNHLY and CDR2 FYNNEI come from the germline V gene. Here the CDR3 reads CASSGRGGGDQPQHF. Here the CDR3 DNA reads TGTGCCAGCAGTGGTAGGGGCGGAGGGGATCAGCCCCAGCATTTT.

This clonotype has only a few counts. The chain is built from TRBV20-1 and TRBJ2-5, with 7 bases identical to TRBD1. V was clipped by 6 bases and J by 0 bases; unmatched bases: 4. Germline lookup yields CDR1 DFQATT and CDR2 SNEGSKA (reference sequence). The CDR3 is made up of 13 amino acids. The CDR3 bases are TGCAGTGCCAGGGACAGCCACCAAGAGACCCAGTACTTC. Its protein is CSARDSHQETQYF.

This chain uses TRBV5-6 with TRBJ1-4; D is unclear. CDR3 length: 14 amino acids. Trimming stripped 2 bases from V and 4 bases from J, with 9 bases between. Germline loops: CDR1 SGHDT, CDR2 YYEEEE. The CDR3 sequence is CASSLRPVNEKLFF. The DNA of the CDR3 is TGTGCCAGCAGCTTAAGGCCTGTTAATGAAAAACTGTTTTTT.

J is TRBJ1-2 and V is TRBV20-1; D gene ambiguous. V lost 1 base and J 0 bases, leaving 9 bases between the germline ends. The CDR3 has 14 amino acids. Per germline, CDR1 DFQATT and CDR2 SNEGSKA (reference sequence). The CDR3 DNA sequence: TGCAGTGCTAGAGTACTAGAGACTAACTATGGCTACACCTTC. It translates to CSARVLETNYGYTF.

This clonotype was seen ten or more times. The V call is TRBV20-1, the J call TRBJ1-1, with D possibly matching TRBD1 (5 bases). V was cut by 5 bases and J by 1 base, with 8 bases left in between. Germline CDR1 DFQATT, CDR2 SNEGSKA (reference sequence). This CDR3 is built from 12 residues. The DNA for the CDR3 is TGCAGTGCTGCTACAGGGAACACTGAAGCTTTCTTT. Protein: CSAATGNTEAFF.

There are many counts of this clonotype. The chain employs TRBV10-2 and TRBJ2-1; 13 bases are a match to TRBD2. In germline, CDR1 is WSHSY, CDR2 SAAADI. This CDR3 has 16 residues. Trimming took 7 bases from V and 2 from J; bases not matched to a gene: 5. The chain's CDR3 is CASTGLAGETYNEQFF. CDR3 coding DNA: TGCGCCAGCACCGGACTAGCGGGAGAGACCTACAATGAGCAGTTCTTC.

This clonotype has a handful of counts. This sequence joins TRBV29-1 and TRBJ2-4; D unclear. Germline lookup yields CDR1 SQVTM and CDR2 ANQGSEA. This CDR3 has 11 residues. Trimming took off 4 bases at V and 8 bases at J, with 9 bases between the two ends. The CDR3 loop is CSVGITDIQYF. CDR3 nucleotides: TGCAGCGTTGGGATAACGGACATTCAGTACTTC.

The table lists this clonotype with a few counts. This chain links TRBV4-2 with TRBJ2-5; D possibly uses TRBD1 or TRBD2 (6 bases each). The CDR3 is made up of 15 amino acids. Germline loops: CDR1 LGHNA, CDR2 YNFKEQ. The V end was cut by 0 bases, the J end by 2 bases, with 10 bases between. CDR3 protein: CASSQDGGLQETQYF. The CDR3 DNA is TGTGCCAGCAGCCAAGATGGGGGGCTACAAGAGACCCAGTACTTC.

In its sample, this clonotype was seen a few times. The chain recombines TRBV20-1 with TRBJ2-5; TRBD1 matches 7 bases. This CDR3 has 11 residues. Germline CDR1 and CDR2: DFQATT and SNEGSKA (reference sequence). The trim removed 5 bases at V and 4 bases at J, leaving 1 base unmatched. CDR3 region: CSARDRETQYF. CDR3 in DNA: TGCAGTGCTCGGGACAGAGAGACCCAGTACTTC.

Many counts were recorded for this clonotype. The chain has TRBV3-1 and TRBJ2-3; the D is unclear. V was pared by 1 base and J by 4 bases, with 3 bases between. This CDR3 has 12 amino acids. The germline V gene encodes CDR1 LGHDT and CDR2 YNNKEL (reference sequence). Here the CDR3 reads CASSQVPDTQYF. CDR3 DNA: TGTGCCAGCAGCCAAGTCCCAGATACGCAGTATTTT.

This clonotype came up many times. This chain links TRBV20-1 with TRBJ2-1, with a possible D match to TRBD1 (6 bases). CDR1 DFQATT and CDR2 SNEGSKA come from the germline V gene (reference sequence). V was pared by 0 bases and J by 9 bases, with 9 bases between. This CDR3 contains 12 residues. CDR3 DNA sequence: TGCAGTGCTAGAGACAGGGGAACTGAGCAGTTCTTC. As protein: CSARDRGTEQFF.